The 6 T cell receptor beta chains presented below share a single source sample, sequenced in a study of T cells in tumors after PD-1 blockade. Profiling relied on immunoSEQ multiplex PCR, and the TCRdb table lists in-frame clones only, not all of them. The table has around 21,000 clones, approximately 81% seen once. Source: PBMCs, taken after anti-PD-1 therapy. The receptors here all came from a human donor with advanced basal cell or squamous cell carcinoma (not recorded which).

The V gene is TRBV3-1 (or the pseudogene TRBV3-2), the J gene TRBJ1-1; D remains ambiguous. This CDR3 has 14 amino acids. Trimming took off 4 bases at V and 2 bases at J, with 11 bases between the two ends. Germline CDR1 LGHDT, CDR2 YNNKEL (reference sequence). The DNA of the CDR3 is TGTGCCAGCAGCCCTCCGGGAGCAAACACTGAAGCTTTCTTT. The encoded protein is CASSPPGANTEAFF.

The genes are TRBV3-1 (or the pseudogene TRBV3-2) and TRBJ2-2, with 9 bases matching TRBD2. The J segment lost 4 bases and the V segment lost 1 base, leaving 7 bases of the junction unmatched. The CDR3 runs 17 residues. Germline values: CDR1 LGHDT, CDR2 YNNKEL (reference sequence). The CDR3 protein is CASSQGVAGAITGELFF. In DNA form, the CDR3 reads TGTGCCAGCAGCCAAGGGGTAGCGGGGGCCATCACCGGGGAGCTGTTTTTT.

In its sample, this clone was seen once. The J gene is TRBJ2-2, the V gene TRBV27, with TRBD2 identical over 11 bases. Trimming removed 5 bases from V and 4 bases from J; junction bases left unmatched: 15. The CDR3 covers 19 residues. The germline gives CDR1 MNHEY, CDR2 SMNVEV (reference sequence). Written as DNA, the CDR3 is TGTGCCAGCAGTCCCCGGGTAGCGGGAGGGCTCTTCGGCACCGGGGAGCTGTTTTTT. It encodes CASSPRVAGGLFGTGELFF.

This sequence joins TRBV6-5 and TRBJ2-3, with 12 bases matching TRBD2. The CDR3 has 15 amino acids. The V segment lost 5 bases and the J segment 4 bases; nucleotides outside the gene matches: 4. Germline V CDR1 and CDR2: MNHEY, SVGAGI. The CDR3 sequence: CASSPGLAGSDTQYF. CDR3 nucleotides: TGTGCCAGCAGTCCGGGACTAGCGGGCTCAGATACGCAGTATTTT.

The chain carries TRBV6-5 and TRBJ2-7; TRBD2 is a possible D gene (5 bases). V lost 7 bases, J lost 2 bases, and 18 bases lay in between. The CDR3 totals 15 residues. Germline assignment: CDR1 MNHEY and CDR2 SVGAGI. In nucleotides, the CDR3 is TGTGCCAGCAAAATCGGAGGATTAGGGACCTACGAGCAGTACTTC. Its translation: CASKIGGLGTYEQYF.

The chain carries TRBV6-1 and TRBJ1-2, with D possibly TRBD1 on 5 matching bases. V was clipped by 0 bases and J by 5 bases, with 13 bases between them. This CDR3 contains 15 residues. CDR1 and CDR2 from the germline V gene are MNHNS and SASEGT. The DNA for the CDR3 is TGTGCCAGCAGTGAAGCAGGAGGGGCCGGGTATGGCTACACCTTC. Its protein is CASSEAGGAGYGYTF.